This T cell receptor beta chain was captured by sequencing in a study of T cells in Graves' hyperthyroidism and ophthalmopathy. CDR3 size: 13 residues. Germline CDR1 and CDR2: SQVTM and ANQGSEA. Trimming removed 7 bases from V and 2 bases from J; junction bases left unmatched: 3. This clonotype came up many times. The antigen remains undetermined. RNA transcripts served as the template for amplifying TCR beta CDR3 regions. A set of HTBI primers served as the primers for a first-round RT-PCR of the TCR CDR3. TCRdb redid the calling of the multiplex PCR reads with MiXCR, one entry per CDR3 protein. The sample has a few hundred thousand distinct CDR3 sequences, more than 13% seen once; the top ten hold approximately 32%. Points from the study as a whole: Most expanded thyroid clonotypes above 0.001 recurred in blood. Ophthalmopathy stood apart from stable hyperthyroidism in a 13 V-J model. A median approximately 6.8 months before onset, the model predicted ophthalmopathy.

The TCR comes from a woman in her twenties or thirties with Graves' hyperthyroidism. The rearrangement uses TRBV29-1 and TRBJ1-2, with 11 positions matching TRBD1. Sequenced material: blood. The DNA for the CDR3 is TGCAGCGCGGGGACAGGGGGAAACTATGGCTACACCTTC. It specifies CSAGTGGNYGYTF.